This T cell receptor beta chain originates from a study of vaccination and CD4 T cells after COVID-19. Treatment meaning: approximately 9-day PBMC culture with coronavirus spike peptide pools or control peptides (ViraFEST assay). One should note that the unexposed donor's CD4+ T cells were collected before the COVID-19 pandemic (2011-2018). Germline V gene data show CDR1 as SGHRS and CDR2 as YFSETQ. The CDR3 consists of 16 residues. V dropped 2 bases and J dropped 7; count of bases not matched to a gene: 8. Notes on this clonotype: What it binds is not known.

CD4+ T cells that had been cultured provided DNA sequenced with the Oncomine TCR Beta short-read assay. Each CDR3 protein is one row after TCRdb ran MiXCR on the PCR reads. This sample has approximately 6,700 distinct CDR3 sequences; approximately 53% occur once, and the top ten carry about a third. The sequencing input was CD4+ T cells from blood, cultured in vitro. The chain joins TRBV5-1 to TRBJ2-5, with 13 bases lining up with TRBD2. The TCR originated in a human donor in good health. The CDR3 sequence: CASSLSGTSGAGTQYF. DNA of the CDR3: TGCGCCAGCAGCTTATCCGGGACTAGCGGGGCGGGGACCCAGTACTTC. Full variable domain (outside the CDR3, taken from reference TRBV5-1 and TRBJ2-5): KAGVTQTPRYLIKTRGQQVTLSCSPISGHRSVSWYQQTPGQGLQFLFEYFSETQRNKGNFPGRFSGRQFSNSRSEMNVSTLELGDSALYLCASSLSGTSGAGTQYFGPGTRLLVL.